This TCR beta chain was recorded in a study of CD8 T cells in ankylosing spondylitis. The CDR3 totals 13 residues. Germline V lookup: CDR1 DFQATT, CDR2 SNEGSKA (reference sequence). Between the trimmed V and J ends, which lost 0 bases and 4 bases, there was a span of 10 bases. This clonotype was found a few times. Its antigen is not known. Quantitative barcoded 5'-RACE was used to prepare TCR beta libraries. In TCRdb, the 5' RACE reads were re-called with MiXCR into one record per CDR3 protein. Among around 770,000 distinct CDR3 sequences listed, 10% to 15% were seen once. Study-level findings and limits: As reported, disease-linked clones showed significant enrichment in matched ankylosing spondylitis synovial fluid. CD8+ by phenotype, disease-linked clones were relatively rare in peripheral blood. Certain motif variants had earlier been reported in reactive arthritis synovial fluid and blood. It appeared that ankylosing spondylitis blood was characterized by a TCR beta motif of eight highly homologous variants.

The source is a male donor with ankylosing spondylitis. The chain combines TRBV20-1 with TRBJ2-7; a weak D match, TRBD2 (5 bases). The specimen sequenced was blood, either unsorted or a sorted T cell fraction (not recorded which). The CDR3 DNA sequence: TGCAGTGCTAGAGATATGAGGGAATACGAGCAGTACTTC. Its protein is CSARDMREYEQYF.